The following is a T cell receptor beta chain sequence with its context. The antigen remains undetermined. The sample is drawn from a study of T cell repertoires in cytomegalovirus infection. At the level of the study: Public signatures in TCR beta pointed to CMV infection and matching HLA type.

TCRdb re-derived calls from the reads in MiXCR, one entry per CDR3 protein. The sample holds about 570,000 distinct CDR3 sequences, about 40% seen once. General observations from the study: HLA-C-restricted CMV clonotypes gave the most frequent clonotype in two of eight donors. Carriers of CMV plus the relevant HLA were identified by cumulative public TCR beta family frequency.

Per the germline V gene, CDR1 is SGHVS and CDR2 is FNYEAQ. The V end was cut by 2 bases, the J end by 0 bases, with 7 bases between. The CDR3 has 14 amino acids. This receptor was taken from a human donor in good health (CMV status not recorded). Some clones in this sample may be carry-over from other donors' samples. The specimen comprised cultured PBMCs, sampled from culture after CMV antigen stimulation. This chain joins TRBV7-6 and TRBJ1-1; D not certain. Here the CDR3 reads CASSLKELNTEAFF. For the CDR3, the DNA is TGTGCCAGCAGCTTAAAAGAACTGAACACTGAAGCTTTCTTT. Looking up the rest from reference TRBV7-6 and TRBJ1-1 gives the full variable domain: GAGVSQSPRYKVTKRGQDVALRCDPISGHVSLYWYRQALGQGPEFLTYFNYEAQQDKSGLPNDRFSAERPEGSISTLTIQRTEQRDSAMYRCASSLKELNTEAFFGQGTRLTVV.